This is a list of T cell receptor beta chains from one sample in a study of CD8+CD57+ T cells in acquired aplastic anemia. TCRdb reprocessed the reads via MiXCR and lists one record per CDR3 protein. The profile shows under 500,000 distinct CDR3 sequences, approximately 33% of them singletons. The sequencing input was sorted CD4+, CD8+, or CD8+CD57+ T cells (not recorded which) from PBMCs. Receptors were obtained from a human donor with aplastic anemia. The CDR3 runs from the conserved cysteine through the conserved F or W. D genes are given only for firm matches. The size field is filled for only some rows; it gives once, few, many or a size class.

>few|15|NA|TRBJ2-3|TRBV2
CASSEPRLPTDTQYF
TGTGCCAGCAGTGAACCCCGCCTACCCACAGATACGCAGTATTTT
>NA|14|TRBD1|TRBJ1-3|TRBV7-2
CASSWTGGGNTIYF
TGTGCCAGCAGCTGGACAGGGGGGGGAAACACCATATATTTT
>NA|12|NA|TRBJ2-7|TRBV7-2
CASSTYSYEQYF
TGTGCCAGCAGCACCTACTCCTACGAGCAGTACTTC
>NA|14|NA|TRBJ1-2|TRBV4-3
CASSLEISDYGYTF
TGCGCCAGCAGCCTGGAGATTTCAGACTATGGCTACACCTTC
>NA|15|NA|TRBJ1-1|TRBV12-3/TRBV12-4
CASIKPLGGGTEAFF
TGTGCCAGCATCAAACCGTTGGGAGGAGGCACTGAAGCTTTCTTT
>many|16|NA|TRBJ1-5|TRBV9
CASSATGGEGNQPQHF
TGTGCCAGCAGCGCTACTGGGGGCGAAGGCAATCAGCCCCAGCATTTT
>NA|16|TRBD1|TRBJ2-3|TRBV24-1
CATSDRGQGGTDTQYF
TGTGCCACCAGTGACCGAGGACAGGGAGGCACAGATACGCAGTATTTT
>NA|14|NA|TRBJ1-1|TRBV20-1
CSARYGTGTTEAFF
TGCAGTGCTAGGTACGGAACAGGGACGACTGAAGCTTTCTTT
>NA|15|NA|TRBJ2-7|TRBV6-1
CASSELVKGPYEQYF
TGTGCCAGCAGTGAACTGGTAAAGGGGCCCTACGAGCAGTACTTC
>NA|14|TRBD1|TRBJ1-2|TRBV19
CASSTGTGDFGYTF
TGTGCCAGTAGCACCGGGACAGGGGACTTCGGCTACACCTTC
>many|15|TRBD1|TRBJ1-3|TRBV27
CASRGTGLVGNTIYF
TGTGCCAGCAGAGGGACAGGGTTAGTTGGAAACACCATATATTTT
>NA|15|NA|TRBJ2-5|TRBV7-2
CASSAGTPYQETQYF
TGTGCCAGCAGCGCGGGGACTCCGTACCAAGAGACCCAGTACTTC
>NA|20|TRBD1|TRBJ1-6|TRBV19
CASSMRGQVISSSYNSPLHF
TGTGCCAGTAGCATGCGGGGACAGGTCATTTCGAGCTCCTATAATTCACCCCTCCACTTT
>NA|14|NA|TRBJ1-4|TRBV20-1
CSARSQSTNEKLFF
TGCAGTGCTAGGAGTCAGTCAACTAATGAAAAACTGTTTTTT
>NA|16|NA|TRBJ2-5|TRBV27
CASSFYPPAAKETQYF
TGTGCCAGCAGTTTTTACCCCCCGGCAGCGAAAGAGACCCAGTACTTC
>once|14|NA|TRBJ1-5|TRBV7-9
CASTTLCSNQPQHF
TGTGCCAGCACCACACTGTGTAGCAATCAGCCCCAGCATTTT
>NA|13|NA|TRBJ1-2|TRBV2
CASSEGSKSGYTF
TGTGCCAGCAGTGAAGGGTCCAAATCTGGCTACACCTTC
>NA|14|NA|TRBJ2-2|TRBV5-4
CASSGGTSIGELFF
TGTGCCAGCAGCGGGGGAACTTCGATCGGGGAGCTGTTTTTT
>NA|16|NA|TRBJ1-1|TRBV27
CASSFTAVRVNTEAFF
TGTGCCAGCAGTTTTACTGCGGTCAGAGTGAACACTGAAGCTTTCTTT
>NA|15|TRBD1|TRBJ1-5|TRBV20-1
CSASRGQGCNQPQHF
TGCAGTGCCAGTAGAGGACAGGGATGCAATCAGCCCCAGCATTTT
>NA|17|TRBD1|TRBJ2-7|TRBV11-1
CASSFPRGTGPSYEQYF
TGTGCCAGCAGCTTTCCCCGAGGGACAGGGCCGTCCTACGAGCAGTACTTC
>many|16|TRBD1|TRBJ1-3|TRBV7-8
CASSYTGTGTGNTIYF
TGTGCCAGCAGCTACACCGGGACAGGGACTGGAAACACCATATATTTT
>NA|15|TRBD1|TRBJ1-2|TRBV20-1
CSAPSRTGQGYGYTF
TGCAGTGCTCCCTCTCGGACGGGACAGGGGTATGGCTACACCTTC
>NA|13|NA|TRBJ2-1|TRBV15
CATSRDRDNEQSF
TGTGCCACCAGCCGGGACCGAGACAATGAGCAGTCCTTC
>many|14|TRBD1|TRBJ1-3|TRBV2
CASQQGSSGNTIYF
TGTGCCAGCCAACAGGGGAGCTCTGGAAACACCATATATTTT
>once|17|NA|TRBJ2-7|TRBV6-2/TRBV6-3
CASSYSIRGPNSDEQYF
TGTGCCAGCAGTTACTCGATTAGGGGTCCCAACTCCGACGAGCAGTACTTC
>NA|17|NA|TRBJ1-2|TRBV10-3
CASSEVLGRGIHYGYTF
TGTGCCAGCAGTGAAGTGTTGGGCAGGGGAATACACTATGGCTACACCTTC
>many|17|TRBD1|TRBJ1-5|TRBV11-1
CASSAAPTGAKGQPQHF
TGTGCCAGCAGCGCCGCACCGACAGGGGCAAAGGGTCAGCCCCAGCATTTT
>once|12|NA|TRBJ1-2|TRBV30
CAWREGGSSYTF
TGTGCCTGGAGGGAGGGGGGATCGAGCTACACCTTC
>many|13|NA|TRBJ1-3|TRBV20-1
CSAQVASGNTIYF
TGCAGTGCTCAGGTGGCCTCTGGAAACACCATATATTTT
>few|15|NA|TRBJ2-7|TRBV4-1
CASSQDHSGYYEQYF
TGCGCCAGCAGCCAAGATCATAGCGGATACTACGAGCAGTACTTC
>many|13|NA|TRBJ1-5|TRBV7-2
CASSLEGRQPQHF
TGTGCCAGCAGCTTAGAGGGGAGACAGCCCCAGCATTTT
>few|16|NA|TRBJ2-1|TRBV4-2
CASSGIERTPADEQFF
TGTGCCAGCAGCGGAATAGAACGTACGCCTGCGGATGAGCAGTTCTTC
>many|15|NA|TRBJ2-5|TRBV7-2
CASSLERLSQETQYF
TGTGCCAGCAGCTTGGAGAGACTCTCACAAGAGACCCAGTACTTC
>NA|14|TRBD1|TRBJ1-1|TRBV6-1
CASSDTGANTEAFF
TGTGCCAGCAGCGATACAGGGGCGAACACTGAAGCTTTCTTT
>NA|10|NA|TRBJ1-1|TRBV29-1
CSTGRTEAFF
TGCAGCACAGGGAGGACTGAAGCTTTCTTT
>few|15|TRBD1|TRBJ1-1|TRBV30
CAWSLRNRGETEAFF
TGTGCCTGGAGTCTACGGAACAGGGGGGAAACTGAAGCTTTCTTT
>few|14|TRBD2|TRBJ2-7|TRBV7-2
CASSPVAGRGEQYF
TGTGCCAGCTCCCCGGTAGCGGGAAGGGGCGAGCAGTACTTC
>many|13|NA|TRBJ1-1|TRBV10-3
CAISESAGDEAFF
TGTGCCATCAGTGAGTCGGCAGGGGATGAAGCTTTCTTT
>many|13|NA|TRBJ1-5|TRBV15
CATSRVSNQPQHF
TGTGCCACCAGCAGGGTAAGCAATCAGCCCCAGCATTTT
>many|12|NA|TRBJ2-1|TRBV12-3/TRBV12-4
CASSYFYNEQFF
TGTGCCAGCAGTTATTTCTACAATGAGCAGTTCTTC
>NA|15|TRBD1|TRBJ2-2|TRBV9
CASSVGTGKVGELFF
TGTGCCAGCAGCGTAGGGACAGGGAAAGTCGGGGAGCTGTTTTTT
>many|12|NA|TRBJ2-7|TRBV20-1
CSAHDRFGEQYF
TGCAGTGCCCACGACAGGTTCGGAGAGCAGTACTTC
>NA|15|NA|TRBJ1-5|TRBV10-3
CANIAVPRSNQPQHF
TGTGCCAATATCGCGGTCCCTAGAAGCAATCAGCCCCAGCATTTT
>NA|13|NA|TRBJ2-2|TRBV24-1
CATQQLSTGELFF
TGTGCCACCCAACAGCTGTCCACCGGGGAGCTGTTTTTT